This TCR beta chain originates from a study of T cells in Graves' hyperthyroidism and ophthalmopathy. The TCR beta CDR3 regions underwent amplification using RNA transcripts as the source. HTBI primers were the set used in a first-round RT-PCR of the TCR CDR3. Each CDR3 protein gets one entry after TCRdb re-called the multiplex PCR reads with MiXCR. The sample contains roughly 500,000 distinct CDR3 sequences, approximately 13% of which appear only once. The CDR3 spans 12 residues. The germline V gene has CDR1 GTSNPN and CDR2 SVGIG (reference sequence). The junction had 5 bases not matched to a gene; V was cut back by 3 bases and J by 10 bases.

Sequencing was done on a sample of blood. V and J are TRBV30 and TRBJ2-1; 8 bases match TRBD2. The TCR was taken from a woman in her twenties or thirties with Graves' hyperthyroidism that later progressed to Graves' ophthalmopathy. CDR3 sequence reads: CAWSGTSTEQFF. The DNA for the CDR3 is TGTGCCTGGAGCGGGACTAGTACGGAGCAGTTCTTC.